The clone carrying this T cell receptor beta chain was detected once. V was cut by 10 bases and J by 1 base, with 13 bases left in between. Germline V gene data show CDR1 as MNHEY and CDR2 as SVGAGI. The CDR3 has 13 residues. This entry belongs to a study of blood T cell repertoires in COVID-19. Assay used: immunoSEQ multiplex PCR; TCRdb lists only in-frame clones, some missing. The data show more than 65,000 clones, roughly four fifths seen once. Sample: peripheral blood. The rearrangement uses TRBV6-5 and TRBJ1-2, with a weak D call TRBD1 (5 bases). This clonotype was sampled from a man aged 30 to 39 with COVID-19, enrolled during active disease. CDR3 residues: CAIANQGNYGYTF. In nucleotides, the CDR3 is TGTGCCATTGCGAATCAGGGTAACTATGGCTACACCTTC.